One and the same sample provided the 29 T cell receptor beta chains below, sequenced in a study of Graves' ophthalmopathy and Graves' hyperthyroidism. RNA transcripts were the source from which TCR beta CDR3 regions were amplified. The authors performed first-round RT-PCR with HTBI primers and then a second-round multiplex PCR. TCRdb reanalysed the multiplex PCR reads using MiXCR and keeps one entry per CDR3 protein. The profile shows about 480,000 distinct CDR3 sequences, 14% of them singletons. The sequenced sample consisted of blood. The receptors originated from a woman aged 25 to 39 with Graves' ophthalmopathy.

This clonotype has a count of ten or more. The genes are TRBV2 and TRBJ2-5; no reliable D call. Trimming removed 8 bases from V and 1 base from J, with 5 bases in between. Germline V gene data show CDR1 as SNHLY and CDR2 as FYNNEI. The CDR3 length is 11 residues. CDR3 bases: TGTGCCAGCCAGGCCCAAGAGACCCAGTACTTC. Amino acids: CASQAQETQYF.

This clonotype was picked up many times. V is TRBV19 and J is TRBJ2-5; D possibly uses TRBD1 or TRBD2 (6 bases each). The CDR3 consists of 12 residues. Trimming shortened V by 7 bases and J by 5 bases, and 11 bases separated the two germline ends. The V gene's germline CDR1 is LNHDA and CDR2 SQIVND (reference sequence). CDR3 protein: CASNGGGETQYF. The CDR3 DNA follows: TGTGCCAGTAATGGAGGGGGGGAGACCCAGTACTTC.

This clonotype was observed many times. The gene calls are TRBV12-3 or TRBV12-4 and TRBJ1-2; 7 bases fit TRBD1. This CDR3 region has 14 residues. Germline trimming cut 5 bases from V and 5 bases from J; bases unmatched to any gene: 8. In DNA, the CDR3 is TGTGCCAGCAGTCTTCGACAGGGAGGGTATGGCTACACCTTC. It is translated as CASSLRQGGYGYTF.

This clonotype was seen many times. The chain joins TRBV6-5 to TRBJ2-5, with 12 bases that match TRBD2. The CDR3 has 16 residues. The germline V gene encodes CDR1 MNHEY and CDR2 SVGAGI. J lost 5 bases, V lost 4 bases, and 8 bases had no gene match. CDR3 loop: CASSFGASGRAETQYF. The CDR3 nucleotides are TGTGCCAGCAGTTTTGGGGCTAGCGGGAGGGCGGAGACCCAGTACTTC.

At least ten counts were recorded for this clonotype. J is TRBJ2-2 and V is TRBV15; 10 bases fit TRBD1. The CDR3 runs 17 residues. V dropped 5 bases and J dropped 7; count of bases not matched to a gene: 13. Germline-derived CDR1 and CDR2 are LNHNV and YYDKDF (reference sequence). The CDR3 region is CATSRLPGQGLVGELFF. In nucleotides, the CDR3 is TGTGCCACCAGCCGACTTCCGGGACAGGGGCTTGTCGGGGAGCTGTTTTTT.

This clonotype was counted ten times or more. The gene calls are TRBV19 and TRBJ2-7; maybe TRBD1 (6 bases). CDR1 is LNHDA, CDR2 SQIVND, per germline (reference sequence). Trimming left V 4 bases short and J 3 bases short, with 10 bases between. The CDR3 length is 13 residues. CDR3 residues: CASSTVRGYEQYF. The CDR3 DNA sequence: TGTGCCAGTAGTACGGTCAGGGGCTACGAGCAGTACTTC.

The sample holds many counts of this clonotype. The rearrangement uses TRBV29-1 and TRBJ1-1, with D perhaps matching TRBD1 (6 bases). Trimming shortened V by 7 bases and J by 1 base, and 16 bases separated the two germline ends. CDR1 is SQVTM, CDR2 ANQGSEA, per germline. The CDR3 loop spans 14 amino acids. The CDR3 spells CSASQGWRNTEAFF. The CDR3 region has the DNA TGCAGCGCAAGCCAGGGGTGGAGGAACACTGAAGCTTTCTTT.

This clonotype was observed at least ten times. The V gene is TRBV4-2, the J gene TRBJ1-2; 12 positions match TRBD1. V shed 4 bases and J 4 bases; nucleotides not matched to a gene: 22. This CDR3 has 21 amino acids. Germline assignment: CDR1 LGHNA and CDR2 YNFKEQ. The CDR3, as DNA: TGTGCCAGCAGCCCTACCGGGACAGGGGGCTCTACATGGGAAATGCGCTATGGCTACACCTTC. Encoded protein: CASSPTGTGGSTWEMRYGYTF.

There are a few counts of this clonotype. V is TRBV29-1 and J is TRBJ1-2; D is undetermined. The V and J ends lost 5 bases and 7 bases respectively, with 14 bases between them. The CDR3 runs 12 residues. CDR1 SQVTM and CDR2 ANQGSEA come from the germline V gene. In DNA form, the CDR3 reads TGCAGCGTTATGGGCCCCGAGGGTGGCTACACCTTC. Protein: CSVMGPEGGYTF.

This clonotype was seen repeatedly, ten times or more. The chain couples TRBV25-1 to TRBJ2-4, with D tentatively TRBD2 (6 bases). Trimming shortened V by 1 base and J by 1 base, and 8 bases separated the two germline ends. Germline V gene sequence: CDR1 MGHDK, CDR2 SYGVNS. This CDR3 contains 15 residues. Written as DNA, the CDR3 is TGTGCCAGCAGTGAATCCCGGGGGGCCAAAAACATTCAGTACTTC. This translates into CASSESRGAKNIQYF.

V is TRBV5-1 and J is TRBJ1-1; D not resolved. This CDR3 is 13 amino acids long. Germline CDR1 reads SGHRS; CDR2 reads YFSETQ. Deletions cut 5 bases from V and 3 bases from J, with 11 bases between. The CDR3, as DNA: TGCGCCAGCAGTCCTACAAGCGACACTGAAGCTTTCTTT. Translated, it gives CASSPTSDTEAFF.

This clonotype was found many times. The CDR3 DNA follows: TGTGCCAGCAGTTCCACGGGGGGGCCGGAGACCCAGTACTTC. It specifies CASSSTGGPETQYF. V and J are TRBV12-3 or TRBV12-4 and TRBJ2-5; TRBD2 aligns across 8 bases. With 4 bases clipped from V and 5 bases from J, the junction kept 6 bases outside the gene matches. The CDR3 consists of 14 residues.

The chain combines TRBV3-1 with TRBJ2-5, with TRBD2 matching over 10 bases. The germline gives CDR1 LGHDT, CDR2 YNNKEL (reference sequence). There are 16 residues in the CDR3. V gave up 2 bases and J gave up 5 bases; unmatched junction bases: 8. The chain's CDR3 is CASSQRVVTSGETQYF. CDR3 in DNA: TGTGCCAGCAGCCAAAGGGTGGTGACTAGCGGGGAGACCCAGTACTTC.

This clonotype has at least ten counts. The V and J genes are TRBV20-1 and TRBJ1-5; TRBD1 agrees at 8 bases. Per germline, CDR1 DFQATT and CDR2 SNEGSKA (reference sequence). This CDR3 is 15 amino acids long. The V and J ends lost 3 bases and 3 bases, in that order; junction bases with no gene match: 7. Written as DNA, the CDR3 is TGCAGTGCTAGTAAATGGGACAGGCCCAATCAGCCCCAGCATTTT. It codes for CSASKWDRPNQPQHF.

This clonotype was detected ten times or more. The chain links TRBV2 to TRBJ1-2; no clear D. The germline gives CDR1 SNHLY, CDR2 FYNNEI. This CDR3 is built from 16 residues. V was trimmed by 5 bases and J by 1 base, leaving 17 bases between them. CDR3 region: CASSPEDRAFNYGYTF. CDR3 in DNA: TGTGCCAGCAGTCCTGAGGACCGGGCGTTTAACTATGGCTACACCTTC.

This clonotype has ten or more counts. The V and J genes are TRBV7-3 and TRBJ1-2; D is unresolved. Germline V gene lookup returns CDR1 SGHTA and CDR2 FQGTGA. V lost 5 bases to trimming and J lost 2 bases, with 18 bases between them. The CDR3 runs to 16 residues. The CDR3 region has the DNA TGTGCCAGCAGCCCCATTCCAGGCGGAATAAACTATGGCTACACCTTC. Translated, it gives CASSPIPGGINYGYTF.

The V gene is TRBV5-1, the J gene TRBJ1-2; 8 nucleotides align to TRBD1. V lost 3 bases and J lost 1; bases outside the gene matches: 5. The CDR3 spans 15 residues. The germline CDR1 and CDR2 sequences are SGHRS and YFSETQ. CDR3 sequence: CASSSGQGVNYGYTF. The CDR3 DNA follows: TGCGCCAGCAGCTCCGGACAGGGCGTTAACTATGGCTACACCTTC.

This clonotype was seen ten or more times. The rearrangement uses TRBV27 and TRBJ2-7; TRBD2 aligns across 8 bases. The J segment lost 6 bases and the V segment lost 5 bases, leaving 6 bases of the junction unmatched. The CDR3 is 13 residues long. Per germline, CDR1 MNHEY and CDR2 SMNVEV (reference sequence). For the CDR3, the DNA is TGTGCCAGCAGTCCCCCCGGGGGGGGCGAGCAGTACTTC. Amino acids: CASSPPGGGEQYF.

There are a few counts of this clonotype. The V gene is TRBV5-1, the J gene TRBJ1-3, with a weak D call TRBD1 (5 bases). This CDR3 region has 16 residues. Germline lookup yields CDR1 SGHRS and CDR2 YFSETQ. Trimming removed 0 bases from V and 0 bases from J, with 10 bases in between. The DNA for the CDR3 is TGCGCCAGCAGCTTGGCAGGGTTTAGCTCTGGAAACACCATATATTTT. Amino acids: CASSLAGFSSGNTIYF.

The chain couples TRBV6-2 or TRBV6-3 to TRBJ2-7; D is ambiguous. The V gene lost 3 bases and the J gene lost 6 bases, with 12 bases spanning the gap. The CDR3 length is 13 residues. Germline CDR1 reads MNHEY; CDR2 reads SVGEGT. In DNA, the CDR3 is TGTGCCAGCAGTTATTCGGCGACCTCCGAGCAGTACTTC. It encodes CASSYSATSEQYF.

This clonotype was found many times. This rearrangement joins TRBV9 to TRBJ1-1, with D unresolved. CDR1 and CDR2 from the germline V gene are SGDLS and YYNGEE. Deletions cut 6 bases from V and 3 bases from J, with 12 bases between. The CDR3 totals 13 residues. The CDR3 nucleotides are TGTGCCAGCAAGCCGGGGAGAGACACTGAAGCTTTCTTT. It yields the protein CASKPGRDTEAFF.

V gene TRBV3-1 combines with J gene TRBJ2-5, with no clear D. The CDR3 totals 15 residues. Looked up from germline, CDR1 is LGHDT and CDR2 is YNNKEL (reference sequence). V was trimmed by 1 base and J by 3 bases, leaving 12 bases between them. The CDR3 protein is CASSQAPRPEETQYF. DNA of the CDR3: TGTGCCAGCAGCCAAGCGCCTCGTCCGGAAGAGACCCAGTACTTC.

This clonotype was detected only a few times. The CDR3 protein is CASSMDRDRGNTEAFF. The CDR3 DNA reads as TGTGCCAGTAGTATGGACCGGGACAGGGGGAACACTGAAGCTTTCTTT. The chain carries TRBV19 and TRBJ1-1; 10 bases map to TRBD1. The CDR3 has 16 residues. Germline assignment: CDR1 LNHDA and CDR2 SQIVND (reference sequence). With V trimmed by 3 bases and J by 1 base, 5 bases remained unmatched. The variable domain in full, with the rest retrieved from reference TRBV19 and TRBJ1-1, is DGGITQSPKYLFRKEGQNVTLSCEQNLNHDAMYWYRQDPGQGLRLIYYSQIVNDFQKGDIAEGYSVSREKKESFPLTVTSAQKNPTAFYLCASSMDRDRGNTEAFFGQGTRLTVV.

This clonotype was detected a few times. V is TRBV30 and J is TRBJ1-6; 11 nucleotides agree with TRBD1. Germline CDR1 GTSNPN, CDR2 SVGIG (reference sequence). The CDR3 consists of 15 residues. V trimming: 5 bases; J trimming: 8 bases; junction bases outside the gene matches: 8. The CDR3 loop is CAWDGDRGNDSPLHF. The CDR3 DNA sequence: TGTGCCTGGGACGGGGACAGGGGGAACGATTCACCCCTCCACTTT. Using reference TRBV30 and TRBJ1-6 for the parts outside the CDR3, the full variable domain is SQTIHQWPATLVQPVGSPLSLECTVEGTSNPNLYWYRQAAGRGLQLLFYSVGIGQISSEVPQNLSASRPQDRQFILSSKKLLLSDSGFYLCAWDGDRGNDSPLHFGNGTRLTVT.

Many counts were recorded for this clonotype. The chain employs TRBV12-3 or TRBV12-4 and TRBJ1-2; TRBD1 agrees at 9 bases. V was pared by 3 bases and J by 7 bases, with 6 bases of the junction left unmatched. This CDR3 has 14 amino acids. The CDR3 nucleotides read TGTGCCAGCAGTTTGGACAGGGGCCTCGGTGGCTACACCTTC. It translates to CASSLDRGLGGYTF.

This clonotype was counted between two and nine times. The chain links TRBV2 to TRBJ1-1; 10 bases agree with TRBD1. The CDR3 loop spans 14 amino acids. The germline CDR1 and CDR2 sequences are SNHLY and FYNNEI. With V trimmed by 9 bases and J by 1 base, 5 bases remained unmatched. The CDR3 DNA reads as TGTGCCAGTAGACAGGGGGCTCCGAACACTGAAGCTTTCTTT. Protein sequence: CASRQGAPNTEAFF.

This clonotype was counted at least ten times. The chain links TRBV28 to TRBJ1-3; TRBD1 might be the D (5 bases). The CDR3 is made up of 15 amino acids. Per the germline V gene, CDR1 is MDHEN and CDR2 is SYDVKM. V gave up 5 bases and J gave up 4 bases, with 15 bases separating them. CDR3: CASSTPGTRGNTIYF. CDR3 DNA: TGTGCCAGCAGTACCCCCGGGACCCGGGGAAACACCATATATTTT.

Many counts were recorded for this clonotype. The rearrangement links TRBV6-5 to TRBJ2-5, with 7 bases matching TRBD2. Germline CDR1 MNHEY, CDR2 SVGAGI. This CDR3 is built from 16 residues. With 0 bases clipped from V and 2 bases from J, the junction kept 6 bases outside the gene matches. CDR3 loop: CASSYSWRGIQETQYF. The DNA of the CDR3 is TGTGCCAGCAGTTACTCCTGGCGGGGGATACAAGAGACCCAGTACTTC.

This clonotype came up many times. V usage is TRBV28 and J usage is TRBJ1-5, with a possible D match to TRBD1 (5 bases). The CDR3 has 15 residues. Per the germline V gene, CDR1 is MDHEN and CDR2 is SYDVKM. V was cut by 5 bases and J by 7 bases, with 18 bases left in between. The chain's CDR3 is CASSPIRGHRQPQHF. CDR3 nucleotide sequence: TGTGCCAGCAGTCCAATCCGGGGTCACAGGCAGCCCCAGCATTTT.